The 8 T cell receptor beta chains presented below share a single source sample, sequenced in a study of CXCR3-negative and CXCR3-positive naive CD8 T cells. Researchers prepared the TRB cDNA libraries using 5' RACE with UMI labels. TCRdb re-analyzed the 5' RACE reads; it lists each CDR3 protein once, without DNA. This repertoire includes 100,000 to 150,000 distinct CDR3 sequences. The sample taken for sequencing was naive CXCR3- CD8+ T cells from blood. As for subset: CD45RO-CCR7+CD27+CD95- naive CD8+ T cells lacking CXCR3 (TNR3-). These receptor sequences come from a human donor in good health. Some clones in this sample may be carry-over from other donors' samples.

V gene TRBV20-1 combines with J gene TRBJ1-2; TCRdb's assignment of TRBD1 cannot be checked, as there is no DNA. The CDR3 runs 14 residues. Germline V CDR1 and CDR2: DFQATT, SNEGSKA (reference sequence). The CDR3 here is CSASSQVGDYGYTF.

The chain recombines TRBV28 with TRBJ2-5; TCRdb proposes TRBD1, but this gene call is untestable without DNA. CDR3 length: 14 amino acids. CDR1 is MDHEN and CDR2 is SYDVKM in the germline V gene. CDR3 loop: CASSLLTGLDTQYF.

CDR3 sequence: CASSGLGVEQFF. This chain links TRBV5-1 with TRBJ2-1; there is no DNA to check the TCRdb D call of TRBD2. CDR3 length equals 12 residues. Germline CDR1 SGHRS, CDR2 YFSETQ.

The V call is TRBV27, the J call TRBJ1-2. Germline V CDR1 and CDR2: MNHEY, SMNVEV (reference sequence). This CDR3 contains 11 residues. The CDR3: CASSDNYGYTF.

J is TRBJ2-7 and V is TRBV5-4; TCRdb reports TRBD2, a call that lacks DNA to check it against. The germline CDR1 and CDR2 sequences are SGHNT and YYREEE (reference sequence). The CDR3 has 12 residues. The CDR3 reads CASSLGTSGSMF.

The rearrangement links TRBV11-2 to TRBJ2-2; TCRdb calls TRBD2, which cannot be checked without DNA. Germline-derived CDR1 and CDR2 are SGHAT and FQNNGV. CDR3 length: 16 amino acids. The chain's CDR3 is CASSFDGGMNTGELFF.

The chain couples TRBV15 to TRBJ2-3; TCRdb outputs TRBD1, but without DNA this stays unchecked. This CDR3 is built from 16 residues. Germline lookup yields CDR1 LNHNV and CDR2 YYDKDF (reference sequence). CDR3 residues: CATSRDDRGDTDTQYF.

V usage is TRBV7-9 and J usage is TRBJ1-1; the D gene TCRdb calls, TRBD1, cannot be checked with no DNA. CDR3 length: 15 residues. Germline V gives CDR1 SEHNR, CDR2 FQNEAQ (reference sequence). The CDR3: CASSLEVGGAFEAFF.